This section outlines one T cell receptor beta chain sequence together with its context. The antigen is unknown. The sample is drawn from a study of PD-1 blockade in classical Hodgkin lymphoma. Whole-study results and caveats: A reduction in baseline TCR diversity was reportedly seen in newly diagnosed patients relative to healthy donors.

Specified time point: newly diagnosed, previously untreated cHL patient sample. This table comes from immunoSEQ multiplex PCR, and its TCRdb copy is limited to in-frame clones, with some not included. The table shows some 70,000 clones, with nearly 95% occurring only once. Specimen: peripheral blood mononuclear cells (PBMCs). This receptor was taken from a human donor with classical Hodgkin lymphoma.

CDR3 region: CASSPSRGYTF. CDR3 nucleotide sequence: TGTGCCAGCAGCCCCTCTAGAGGCTACACCTTC. This chain links TRBV11-2 with TRBJ1-2; no clear D gene. V gave up 5 bases and J gave up 8 bases, with 9 bases separating them. Germline V gives CDR1 SGHAT, CDR2 FQNNGV. CDR3 size: 11 residues.